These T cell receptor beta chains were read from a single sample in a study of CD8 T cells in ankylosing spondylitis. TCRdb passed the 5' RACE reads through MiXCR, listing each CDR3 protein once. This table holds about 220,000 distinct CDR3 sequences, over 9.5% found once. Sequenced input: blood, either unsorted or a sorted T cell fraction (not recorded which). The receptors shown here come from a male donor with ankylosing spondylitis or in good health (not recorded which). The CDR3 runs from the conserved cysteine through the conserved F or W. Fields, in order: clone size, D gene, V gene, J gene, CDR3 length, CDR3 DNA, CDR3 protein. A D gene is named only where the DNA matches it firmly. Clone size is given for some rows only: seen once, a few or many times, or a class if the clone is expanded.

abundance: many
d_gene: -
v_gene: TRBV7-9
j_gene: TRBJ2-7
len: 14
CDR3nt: TGTGCCAGCAGCCCCCTGCTGGGGTCCTACGAGCAGTACTTC
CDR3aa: CASSPLLGSYEQYF

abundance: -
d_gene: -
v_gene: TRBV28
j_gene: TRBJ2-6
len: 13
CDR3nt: TGTGCCAGCAGGCGAAATGGGGCCAACGTCCTGACTTTC
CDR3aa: CASRRNGANVLTF

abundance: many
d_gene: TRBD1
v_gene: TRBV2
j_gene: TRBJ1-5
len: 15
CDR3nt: TGTGCCAGCAGCGCCGGGACAGGGGATTATCAGCCCCAGCATTTT
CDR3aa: CASSAGTGDYQPQHF

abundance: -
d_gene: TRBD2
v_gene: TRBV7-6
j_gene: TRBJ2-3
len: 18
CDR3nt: TGTCCCAGCAGCTCTAGACTAGCGGGGGGGCCGACCACAGATACGCAGTATTTT
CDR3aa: CPSSSRLAGGPTTDTQYF

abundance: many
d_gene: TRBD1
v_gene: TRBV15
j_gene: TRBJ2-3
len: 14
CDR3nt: TGTGCCACCAGCAGGACAGGGTGGGCAGATACGCAGTATTTT
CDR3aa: CATSRTGWADTQYF

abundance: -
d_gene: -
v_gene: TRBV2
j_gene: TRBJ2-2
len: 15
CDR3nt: TGTGCCAGCAGTGAAATCGGGCAGGGCACCGGGGAGCTGTTTTTT
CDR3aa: CASSEIGQGTGELFF

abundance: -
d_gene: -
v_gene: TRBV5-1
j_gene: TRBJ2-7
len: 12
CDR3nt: TGCGCCAGCAGCTTGGGACTGTACGAGCATTACTTC
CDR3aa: CASSLGLYEHYF

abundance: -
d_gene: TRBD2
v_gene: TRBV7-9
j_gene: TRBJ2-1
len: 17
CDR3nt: TGTGCCAGCAGCGGCGGAAGTAGCGGGGGGTATTACAATGAGCAGTTCTTC
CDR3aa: CASSGGSSGGYYNEQFF

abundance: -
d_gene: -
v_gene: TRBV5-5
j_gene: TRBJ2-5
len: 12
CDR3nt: TGTGCCAGCAGCCCCTACTCAGAGACCCAGTACTTC
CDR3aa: CASSPYSETQYF

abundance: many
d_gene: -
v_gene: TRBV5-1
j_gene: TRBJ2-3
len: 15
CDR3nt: TGCGCCAGCAGCTTGGACGCAGGGGATTTAGATACGCAGTATTTT
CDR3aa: CASSLDAGDLDTQYF

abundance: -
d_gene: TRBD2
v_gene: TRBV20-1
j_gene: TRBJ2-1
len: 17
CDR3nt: TGCAGTGCTAGAGGTTTCAATGCGGGGGGCCGGGTCAATGAGCAGTTCTTC
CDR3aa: CSARGFNAGGRVNEQFF

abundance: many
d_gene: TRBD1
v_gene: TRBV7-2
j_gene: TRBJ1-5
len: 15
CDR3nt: TGTGCCAGCAGCTCCTCGGGACAGAACAATCAGCCCCAGCATTTT
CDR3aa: CASSSSGQNNQPQHF

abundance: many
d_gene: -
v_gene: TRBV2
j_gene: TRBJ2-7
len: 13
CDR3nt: TGTGCCAGCAGCGGAGGACAGACCTACGAGCAGTACTTC
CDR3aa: CASSGGQTYEQYF

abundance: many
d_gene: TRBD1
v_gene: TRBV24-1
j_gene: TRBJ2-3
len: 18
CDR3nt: TGTGCCACCAGTGATTCCAGGACAGGGGGCATTTTCACAGATACGCAGTATTTT
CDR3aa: CATSDSRTGGIFTDTQYF

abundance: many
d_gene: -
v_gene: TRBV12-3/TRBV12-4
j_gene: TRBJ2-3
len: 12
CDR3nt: TGTGCCAGCAGTTCTGGGGACCGTACGCAGTATTTT
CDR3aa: CASSSGDRTQYF

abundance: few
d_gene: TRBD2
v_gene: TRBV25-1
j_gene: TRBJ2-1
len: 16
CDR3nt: TGTGCCGTAAAAGGAACCCTACTAGCGTCCGGGAATGAGCAGTTCTTC
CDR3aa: CAVKGTLLASGNEQFF

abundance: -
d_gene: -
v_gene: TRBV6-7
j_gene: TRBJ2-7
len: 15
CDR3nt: TGTGCCAGCAGTTACTCAGGCAGAACGTTCTACGAGCAGTACTTC
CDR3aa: CASSYSGRTFYEQYF

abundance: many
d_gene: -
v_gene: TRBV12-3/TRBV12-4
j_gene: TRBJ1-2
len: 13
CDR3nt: TGTGCCAGCAGTTTAGACAGGGTGGATGGCTACACCTTC
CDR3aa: CASSLDRVDGYTF

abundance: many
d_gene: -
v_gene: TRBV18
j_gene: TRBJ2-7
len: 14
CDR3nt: TGTGCCAGCTCACCAATGGTACCCGACCACGAGCAGTACTTC
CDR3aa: CASSPMVPDHEQYF

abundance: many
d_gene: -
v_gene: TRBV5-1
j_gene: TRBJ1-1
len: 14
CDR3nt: TGCGCCAGCAGCGAAGGGCAGCCGAACACTGAAGCTTTCTTT
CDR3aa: CASSEGQPNTEAFF

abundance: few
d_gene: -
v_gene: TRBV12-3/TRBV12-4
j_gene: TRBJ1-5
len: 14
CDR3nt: TGTGCCAGCAGTTTAGACAGTCGGGGCCAGCCCCAGCATTTT
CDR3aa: CASSLDSRGQPQHF

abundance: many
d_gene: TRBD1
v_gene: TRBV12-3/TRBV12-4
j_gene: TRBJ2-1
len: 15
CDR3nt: TGTGCCAGCAGTCCCCAGACAGGGGTATACAATGAGCAGTTCTTC
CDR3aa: CASSPQTGVYNEQFF

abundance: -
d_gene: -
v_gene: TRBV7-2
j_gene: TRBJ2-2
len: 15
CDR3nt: TGTGCCAGCAGGCGGACAGTCGGTGGCACCGGGGAGCTGTTTTTT
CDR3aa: CASRRTVGGTGELFF

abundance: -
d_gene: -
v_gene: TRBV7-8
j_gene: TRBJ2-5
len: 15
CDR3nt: TGTGCCAGCAGCTGGGGGACCCTTCGGGGAGAGACCCAGTACTTC
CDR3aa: CASSWGTLRGETQYF

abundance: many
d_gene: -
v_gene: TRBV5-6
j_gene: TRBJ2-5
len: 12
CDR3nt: TGTGCCAGCAGTCAGGGACGGGAGACCCAGTACTTC
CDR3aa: CASSQGRETQYF

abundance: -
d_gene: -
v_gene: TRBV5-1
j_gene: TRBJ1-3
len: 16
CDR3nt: TGCGCCAGCAGCTCTACCCCGACAGGTTCTGGAAACACCATATATTTT
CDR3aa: CASSSTPTGSGNTIYF

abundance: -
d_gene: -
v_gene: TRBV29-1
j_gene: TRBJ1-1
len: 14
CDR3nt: TGCAGCGTCCGCACGCCAGGGTCGAACACTGAAGCTTTCTTT
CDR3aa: CSVRTPGSNTEAFF

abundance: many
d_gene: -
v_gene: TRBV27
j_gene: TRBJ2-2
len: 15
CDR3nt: TGTGCCAGCACAAGGGACACCATACAATCCGGGGAGCTGTTTTTT
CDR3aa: CASTRDTIQSGELFF